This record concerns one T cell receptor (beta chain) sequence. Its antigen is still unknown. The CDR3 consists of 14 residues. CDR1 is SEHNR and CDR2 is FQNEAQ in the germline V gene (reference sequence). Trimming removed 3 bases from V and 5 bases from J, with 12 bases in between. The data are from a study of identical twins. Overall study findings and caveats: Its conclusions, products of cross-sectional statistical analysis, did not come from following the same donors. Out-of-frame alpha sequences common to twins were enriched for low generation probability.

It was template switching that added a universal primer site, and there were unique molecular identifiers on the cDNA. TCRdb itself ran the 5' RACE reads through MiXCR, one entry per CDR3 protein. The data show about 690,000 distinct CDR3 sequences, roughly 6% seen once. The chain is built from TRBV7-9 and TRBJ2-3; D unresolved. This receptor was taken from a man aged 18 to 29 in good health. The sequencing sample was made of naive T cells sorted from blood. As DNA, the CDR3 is TGTGCCAGCAGCTTCTTCAAGATGGAAGATACGCAGTATTTT. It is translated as CASSFFKMEDTQYF.